A single sample is the source of the 10 T cell receptor beta chains below, sequenced in a study of T cells in women clearing cervical HPV infection. Method: immunoSEQ multiplex PCR; TCRdb's copy keeps in-frame clones and lacks some. Its listing shows around 40,000 clones. Sequenced sample: blood buffy coat. The receptors originated from a woman aged 18 to 75 with a cervical HPV16 infection that either progressed to CIN3+ or cleared (not recorded which).

Note on this clone: The CDR3 is cut off 3 residues early in the read; its end comes from the germline J gene. The chain joins TRBV20-1 to TRBJ2-5, with 7 bases lining up with TRBD1. The germline V gene encodes CDR1 DFQATT and CDR2 SNEGSKA (reference sequence). The CDR3 is made up of 14 amino acids. The ends lost 3 bases at V and 5 bases at J; junction bases unmatched: 9. CDR3 DNA (partial): TGCAGTGCTAGGCTGACAGGGTTGGGGGAGACC. It yields the protein CSARLTGLGET. The full CDR3 reads CSARLTGLGETQYF.

Concerning this clone: With the read ending 3 residues before the CDR3 end, the germline J gene is used to fill in that end. The chain carries TRBV19 and TRBJ2-5; possibly TRBD2 for D (7 bases). There are 15 residues in the CDR3. Germline values: CDR1 LNHDA, CDR2 SQIVND (reference sequence). This CDR3 is CASSISGGWADTQYF. Incomplete CDR3 DNA: TGTGCCAGTAGTATCTCGGGGGGCTGGGCAGATACC.

A word on this clone: The CDR3 extends 3 residues past the end of the read, so its final part is completed from the germline J gene. V and J are TRBV18 and TRBJ2-4, with TRBD1 identical over 7 bases. CDR1 is KGHSH and CDR2 is LQKENI in the germline V gene. There are 18 residues in the CDR3. Incomplete CDR3 DNA: TGTGCCAGCTCGCAATTACAGGGGAACAGGGTCGATAACTATGGT. Encoded protein: CASSQLQGNRVDNYG. The whole CDR3 sequence is CASSQLQGNRVDNYGQYF.

On this clone itself: The read gets to within 3 residues of the CDR3 end, and the germline J gene fills in the rest. The V call is TRBV7-9, the J call TRBJ1-1, with 7 positions matching TRBD1. In germline, CDR1 is SEHNR, CDR2 FQNEAQ (reference sequence). The CDR3 consists of 15 residues. V lost 3 bases and J lost 1; bases outside the gene matches: 5. CDR3 sequence: CASSFLSGGNTEAFF. CDR3 DNA (partial): TGTGCCAGCAGCTTCCTCTCAGGGGGGAACACTGAA. The full variable domain, completed using reference TRBV7-9 and TRBJ1-1, is DTGVSQNPRHKITKRGQNVTFRCDPISEHNRLYWYRQTLGQGPEFLTYFQNEAQLEKSRLLSDRFSAERPKGSFSTLEIQRTEQGDSAMYLCASSFLSGGNTEAFFGQGTRLTVV.

With regard to this clone: Coverage ceases 3 residues before the CDR3 finishes, and the germline J gene fills in the end. V and J are TRBV5-6 and TRBJ1-4; D is undetermined. This CDR3 has 15 amino acids. Trimming left V 3 bases short and J 3 bases short, with 12 bases between. The germline V gene has CDR1 SGHDT and CDR2 YYEEEE. The CDR3 protein is CASSSRRGANEKLFF. CDR3 DNA, as far as it was read: TGTGCCAGCAGCTCGAGACGGGGAGCTAATGAAAAA.

Frequency places this clone as medium-sized. The read comes to an end 3 residues before the CDR3 does, leaving the germline J gene to fill in the end. This sample includes further DNA sequences coding for the same CDR3. The chain combines TRBV5-1 with TRBJ2-5; D possibly corresponds to TRBD1 (7 bases). Deletions cut 2 bases from V and 4 bases from J, with 15 bases between. This CDR3 contains 15 residues. Germline V gene lookup returns CDR1 SGHRS and CDR2 YFSETQ. The CDR3 sequence is CASSFLGQGGETQYF. The part of the CDR3 DNA that was read is TGCGCCAGCAGCTTCTTGGGCCAGGGGGGAGAGACC. Looking up the rest from reference TRBV5-1 and TRBJ2-5 gives the full variable domain: KAGVTQTPRYLIKTRGQQVTLSCSPISGHRSVSWYQQTPGQGLQFLFEYFSETQRNKGNFPGRFSGRQFSNSRSEMNVSTLELGDSALYLCASSFLGQGGETQYFGPGTRLLVL.

Concerning this clone itself: The read is 3 residues too short to cover the CDR3 end, so that end is filled in from the germline J gene. This chain joins TRBV7-3 and TRBJ2-1, with D possibly matching TRBD2 (6 bases). With 5 bases removed from V and 8 bases from J, the gap between germline ends came to 22 bases. CDR1 and CDR2 (germline): SGHTA, FQGTGA. CDR3 length equals 16 residues. The CDR3 DNA, read in part, is TGTGCCAGCAGCGAGGGACTCCCGTCTGCCACCGATGAG. Its translation is CASSEGLPSATDE. In full, the CDR3 is CASSEGLPSATDEQFF.

The part of the CDR3 DNA that was read is TGCAGTGCTAGAGTCGGTGGGGGACTCAATCAGCCC. Translating it yields CSARVGGGLNQP. The full-length CDR3 reads as CSARVGGGLNQPQHF. The chain employs TRBV20-1 and TRBJ1-5; the D gene is possibly TRBD1 (5 bases). The CDR3 end lies 3 residues beyond the end of the read and is filled in from the germline J gene. The V end lost 1 base, the J end lost 3 bases, and 13 bases lay between the germline ends. CDR1 is DFQATT and CDR2 is SNEGSKA in the germline V gene (reference sequence). The CDR3 runs 15 residues.

For this clone: The CDR3 goes on 3 residues after the read ends, and that part is filled in from the germline J gene. The sample contains more than one DNA sequence encoding this CDR3. The chain employs TRBV7-2 and TRBJ2-2, with 8 positions matching TRBD1. CDR3 size: 14 residues. From germline, CDR1 is SGHTA and CDR2 FQGNSA. Partial CDR3 DNA: TGTGCCAGCAGCCTCACAGGGGGTAATGAAAAG. Translated, it gives CASSLTGGNEK. The entire CDR3 reads CASSLTGGNEKLFF.

As to this clone: The CDR3 goes on 3 residues after the read ends, and that part is filled in from the germline J gene. Additional DNA sequences in this sample encode the identical CDR3. The V gene is TRBV19, the J gene TRBJ1-3; weak D call: TRBD1 (5 bases). CDR3 length: 14 residues. With 7 bases removed from V and 3 bases from J, the gap between germline ends came to 13 bases. Germline loops: CDR1 LNHDA, CDR2 SQIVND (reference sequence). The part of the CDR3 DNA that was read is TGTGCCAGTAAGGTCAGGGAAAGTGGAAACACC. Translating gives CASKVRESGNT. The full CDR3 protein reads CASKVRESGNTIYF.